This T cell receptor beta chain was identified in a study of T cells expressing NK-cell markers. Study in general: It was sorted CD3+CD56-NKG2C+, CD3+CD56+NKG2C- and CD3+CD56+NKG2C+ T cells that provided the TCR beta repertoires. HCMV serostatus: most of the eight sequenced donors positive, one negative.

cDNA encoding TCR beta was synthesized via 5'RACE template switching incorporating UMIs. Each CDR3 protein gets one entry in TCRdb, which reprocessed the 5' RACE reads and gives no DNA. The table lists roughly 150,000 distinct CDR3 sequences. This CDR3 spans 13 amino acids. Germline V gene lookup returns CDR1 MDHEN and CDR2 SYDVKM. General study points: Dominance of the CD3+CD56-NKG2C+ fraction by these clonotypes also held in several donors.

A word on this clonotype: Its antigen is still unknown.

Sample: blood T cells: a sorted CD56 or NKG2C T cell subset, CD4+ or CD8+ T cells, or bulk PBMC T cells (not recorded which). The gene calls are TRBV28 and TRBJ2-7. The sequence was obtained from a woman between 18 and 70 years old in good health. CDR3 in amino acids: CASKLGSSYEQYF.